The clone carrying this T cell receptor (beta chain) has a handful of counts. The antigen is unknown. This entry belongs to a study of blood T cells in healthy people across ages. Study-wide results and caveats: It was held that the diversity estimates obtained from one million T cells were underestimates.

The CDR3 has 16 residues. Germline V gene lookup returns CDR1 SGDLS and CDR2 YYNGEE. V was pared by 1 base and J by 1 base, with 13 bases between. PCR was performed a second time for roughly 6 to 12 cycles using a sample-barcoded 5' primer and a J-beta primer mix. A template-switch adaptor containing 12 random nucleotides labeled each cDNA molecule. Per sample, CDR3-containing paired-end reads numbered at least 2.5 million. TCRdb re-called the 5' RACE reads with MiXCR, one entry per CDR3 protein. The sample gives roughly 680,000 distinct CDR3 sequences, around 21% of which show up once; approximately 3.7% is in the top ten.

The sequencing input was blood. This clonotype originated in a man between 70 and 80 years old in good health. The V gene is TRBV9, the J gene TRBJ2-3; D gene unclear. CDR3 DNA sequence: TGTGCCAGCAGCGTATCTGGCCACACGTGCACAGATACGCAGTATTTT. Translation gives CASSVSGHTCTDTQYF.